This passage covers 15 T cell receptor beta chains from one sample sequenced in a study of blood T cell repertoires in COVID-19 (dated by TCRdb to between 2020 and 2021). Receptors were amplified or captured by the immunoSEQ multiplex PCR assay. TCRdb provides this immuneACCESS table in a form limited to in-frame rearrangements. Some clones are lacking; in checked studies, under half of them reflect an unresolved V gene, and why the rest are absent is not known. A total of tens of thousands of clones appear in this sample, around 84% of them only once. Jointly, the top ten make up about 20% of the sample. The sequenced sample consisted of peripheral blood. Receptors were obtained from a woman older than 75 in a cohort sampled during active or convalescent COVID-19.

The CDR3 region is CASSTRQGSYEQYF. The CDR3 nucleotides read TGTGCCAGCAGTACCCGGCAGGGCTCCTACGAGCAGTACTTC. The V and J genes are TRBV28 and TRBJ2-7, with D maybe TRBD1 (5 bases). V lost 5 bases and J lost 0, with 11 bases in between. This CDR3 has 14 residues. Germline loops: CDR1 MDHEN, CDR2 SYDVKM.

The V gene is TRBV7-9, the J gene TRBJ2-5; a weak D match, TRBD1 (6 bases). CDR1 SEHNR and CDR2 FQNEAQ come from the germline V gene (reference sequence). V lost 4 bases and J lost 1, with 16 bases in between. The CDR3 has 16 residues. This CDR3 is CASSSPPGHRQETQYF. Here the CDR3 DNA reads TGTGCCAGCAGCTCCCCTCCGGGACACCGCCAAGAGACCCAGTACTTC.

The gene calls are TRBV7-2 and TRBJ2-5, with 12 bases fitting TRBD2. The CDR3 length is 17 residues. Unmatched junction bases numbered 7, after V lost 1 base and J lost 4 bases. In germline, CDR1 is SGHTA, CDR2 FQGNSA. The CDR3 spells CASSLEASGRVGETQYF. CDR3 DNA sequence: TGTGCCAGCAGCTTAGAGGCTAGCGGGAGGGTGGGAGAGACCCAGTACTTC. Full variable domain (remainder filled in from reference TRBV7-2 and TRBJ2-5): GAGVSQSPSNKVTEKGKDVELRCDPISGHTALYWYRQSLGQGLEFLIYFQGNSAPDKSGLPSDRFSAERTGGSVSTLTIQRTQQEDSAVYLCASSLEASGRVGETQYFGPGTRLLVL.

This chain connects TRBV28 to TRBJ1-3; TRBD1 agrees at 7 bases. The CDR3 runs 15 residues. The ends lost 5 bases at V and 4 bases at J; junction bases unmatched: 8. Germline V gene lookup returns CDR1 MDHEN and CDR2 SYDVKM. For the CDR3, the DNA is TGTGCCAGCAGTAACAGGGGTAGAAACGGAAACACCATATATTTT. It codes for CASSNRGRNGNTIYF.

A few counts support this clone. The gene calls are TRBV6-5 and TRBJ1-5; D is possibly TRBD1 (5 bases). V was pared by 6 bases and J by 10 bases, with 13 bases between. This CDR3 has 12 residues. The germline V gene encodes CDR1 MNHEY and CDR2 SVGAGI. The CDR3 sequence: CASRGASEPQHF. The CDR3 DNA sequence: TGTGCCAGCAGAGGGGCGTCGGAACCCCAGCATTTT.

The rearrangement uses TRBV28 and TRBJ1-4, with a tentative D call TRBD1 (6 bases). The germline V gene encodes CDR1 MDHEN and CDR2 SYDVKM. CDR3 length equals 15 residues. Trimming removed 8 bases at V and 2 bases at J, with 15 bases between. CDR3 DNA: TGTGCCAGCTTTGACGGGGGGCACACTAATGAAAAACTGTTTTTT. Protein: CASFDGGHTNEKLFF.

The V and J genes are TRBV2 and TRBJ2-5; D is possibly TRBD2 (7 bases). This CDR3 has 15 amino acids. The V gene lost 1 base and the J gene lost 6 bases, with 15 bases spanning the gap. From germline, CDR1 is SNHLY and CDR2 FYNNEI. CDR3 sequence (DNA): TGTGCCAGCAGTGAAGTTGGGGGGGGCGGGCAGACCCAGTACTTC. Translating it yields CASSEVGGGGQTQYF.

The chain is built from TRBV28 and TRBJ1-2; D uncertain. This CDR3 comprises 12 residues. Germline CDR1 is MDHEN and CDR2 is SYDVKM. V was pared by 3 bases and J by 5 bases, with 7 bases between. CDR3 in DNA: TGTGCCAGCAGTTTGGGCGGGTATGGCTACACCTTC. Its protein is CASSLGGYGYTF.

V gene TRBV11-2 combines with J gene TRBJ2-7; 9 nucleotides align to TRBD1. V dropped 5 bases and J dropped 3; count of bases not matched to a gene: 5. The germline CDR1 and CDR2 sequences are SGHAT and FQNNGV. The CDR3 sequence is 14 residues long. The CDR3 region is CASSRTGGHYEQYF. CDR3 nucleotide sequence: TGTGCCAGCAGCCGCACAGGGGGCCACTACGAGCAGTACTTC.

The CDR3 region has the DNA TGTGCCAGCACCCCCCCCCTACAGGGTCCCAATTCACCCCTCCACTTT. It specifies CASTPPLQGPNSPLHF. The gene calls are TRBV28 and TRBJ1-6, with a possible D match to TRBD1 (6 bases). V lost 7 bases to trimming and J lost 7 bases, with 20 bases between them. This CDR3 region has 16 residues. Germline CDR1 MDHEN, CDR2 SYDVKM.

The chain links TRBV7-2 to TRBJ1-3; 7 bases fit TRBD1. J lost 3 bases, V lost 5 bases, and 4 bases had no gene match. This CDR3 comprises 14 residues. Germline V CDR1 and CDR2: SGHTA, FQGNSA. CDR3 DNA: TGTGCCAGCAGCCTAGGACAGGATGGAAACACCATATATTTT. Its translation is CASSLGQDGNTIYF.

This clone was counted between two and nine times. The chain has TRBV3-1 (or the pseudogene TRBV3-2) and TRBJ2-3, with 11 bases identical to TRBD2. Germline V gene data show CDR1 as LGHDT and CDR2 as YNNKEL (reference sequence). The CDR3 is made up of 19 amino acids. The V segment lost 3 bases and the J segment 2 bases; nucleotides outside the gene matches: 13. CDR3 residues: CASSHYPRGLAGNTDTQYF. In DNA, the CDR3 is TGTGCCAGCAGCCATTATCCTCGAGGACTAGCGGGCAACACAGATACGCAGTATTTT.

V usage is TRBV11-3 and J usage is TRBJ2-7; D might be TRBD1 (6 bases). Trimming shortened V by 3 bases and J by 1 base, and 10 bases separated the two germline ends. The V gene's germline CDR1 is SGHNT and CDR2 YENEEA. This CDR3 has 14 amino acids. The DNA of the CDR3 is TGTGCCAGCAGCTTCGACAGGCTATCCTACGAGCAGTACGTC. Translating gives CASSFDRLSYEQYV.

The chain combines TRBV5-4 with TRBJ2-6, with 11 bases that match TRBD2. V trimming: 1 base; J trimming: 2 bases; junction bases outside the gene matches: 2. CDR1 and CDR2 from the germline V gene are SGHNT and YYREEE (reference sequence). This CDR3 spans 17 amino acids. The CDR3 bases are TGTGCCAGCAGCTTGAGTAGCGGGAGGGCTGGGGCCAACGTCCTGACTTTC. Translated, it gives CASSLSSGRAGANVLTF. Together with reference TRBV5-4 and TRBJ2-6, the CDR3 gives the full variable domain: ETGVTQSPTHLIKTRGQQVTLRCSSQSGHNTVSWYQQALGQGPQFIFQYYREEENGRGNFPPRFSGLQFPNYSSELNVNALELDDSALYLCASSLSSGRAGANVLTFGAGSRLTVL.

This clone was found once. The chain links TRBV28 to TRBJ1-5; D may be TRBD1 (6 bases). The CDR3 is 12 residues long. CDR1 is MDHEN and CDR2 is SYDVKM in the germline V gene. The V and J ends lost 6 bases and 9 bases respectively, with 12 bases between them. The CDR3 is CASSGQLGPQHF. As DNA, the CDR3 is TGTGCCAGCAGCGGACAGCTCGGGCCCCAGCATTTT.